This T cell receptor beta chain was documented in a study of read filtering for tumor transcriptome and immune sequencing. The study, taken as a whole, reports: RNA-seq captured clonotypes less deeply and reliably than IR-seq.

Molecular barcoded adaptors covering alpha/delta and beta/gamma chains were used on about 390 ng RNA. TCRdb re-analysed the reads in MiXCR, keeping a single row per CDR3 protein. The data show approximately 90,000 distinct CDR3 sequences, 9% to 15% seen once. On this clonotype itself: Its antigen is not identified.

V lost 5 bases, J lost 0 bases, and 7 bases stayed unmatched. This CDR3 has 18 amino acids. Germline V gene data show CDR1 as MDHEN and CDR2 as SYDVKM. This chain links TRBV28 with TRBJ2-4; 13 nucleotides line up with TRBD2. This receptor was obtained from a donor at least 40 years old with multiple myeloma. Sequencing was performed on a population of CD138-negative cells sorted from bone marrow. The CDR3 loop is CASSPTGTSGIAKNIQYF. The CDR3 nucleotides are TGTGCCAGCAGTCCTACTGGGACTAGCGGGATAGCCAAAAACATTCAGTACTTC.